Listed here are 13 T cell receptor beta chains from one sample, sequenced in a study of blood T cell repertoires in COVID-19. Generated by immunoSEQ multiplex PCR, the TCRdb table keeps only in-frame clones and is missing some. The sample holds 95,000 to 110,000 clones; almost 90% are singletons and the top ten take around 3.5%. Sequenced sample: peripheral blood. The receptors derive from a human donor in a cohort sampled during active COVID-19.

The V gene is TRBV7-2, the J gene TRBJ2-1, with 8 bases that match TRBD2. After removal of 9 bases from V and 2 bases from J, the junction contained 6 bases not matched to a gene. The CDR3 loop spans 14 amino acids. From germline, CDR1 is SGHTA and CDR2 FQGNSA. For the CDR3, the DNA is TGTGCCAGTACCGGGACTAGTACCTACAATGAGCAGTTCTTC. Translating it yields CASTGTSTYNEQFF.

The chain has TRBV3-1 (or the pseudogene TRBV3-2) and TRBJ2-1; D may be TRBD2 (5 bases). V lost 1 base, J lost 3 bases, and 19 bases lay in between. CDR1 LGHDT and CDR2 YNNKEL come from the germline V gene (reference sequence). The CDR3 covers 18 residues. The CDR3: CASSQGPPLAGFYNEQFF. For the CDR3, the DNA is TGTGCCAGCAGCCAAGGCCCTCCTCTGGCGGGCTTCTACAATGAGCAGTTCTTC.

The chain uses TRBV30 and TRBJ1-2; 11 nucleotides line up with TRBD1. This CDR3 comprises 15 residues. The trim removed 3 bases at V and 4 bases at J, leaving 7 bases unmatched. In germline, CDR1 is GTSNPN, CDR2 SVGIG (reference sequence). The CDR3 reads CAWRNGQGAFYGYTF. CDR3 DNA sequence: TGTGCCTGGAGGAACGGACAGGGGGCGTTCTATGGCTACACCTTC.

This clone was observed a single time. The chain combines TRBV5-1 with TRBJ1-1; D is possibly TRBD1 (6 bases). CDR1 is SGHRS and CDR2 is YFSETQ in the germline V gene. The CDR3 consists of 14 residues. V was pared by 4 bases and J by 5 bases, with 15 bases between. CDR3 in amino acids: CASSPTGRPTEAFF. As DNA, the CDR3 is TGCGCCAGCAGCCCAACAGGGCGGCCGACTGAAGCTTTCTTT.

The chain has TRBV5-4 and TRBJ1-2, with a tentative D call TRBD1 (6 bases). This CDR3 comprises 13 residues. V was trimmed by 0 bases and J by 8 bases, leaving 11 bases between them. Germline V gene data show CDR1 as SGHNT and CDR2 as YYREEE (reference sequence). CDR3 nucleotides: TGTGCCAGCAGCTTGGGTTCACAGGGAGGCTACACCTTC. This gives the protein CASSLGSQGGYTF.

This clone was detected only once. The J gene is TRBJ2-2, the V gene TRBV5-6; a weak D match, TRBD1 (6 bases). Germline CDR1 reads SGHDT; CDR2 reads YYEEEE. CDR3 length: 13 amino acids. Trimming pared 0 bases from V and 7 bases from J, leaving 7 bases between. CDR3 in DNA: TGTGCCAGCAGCTTGGCAGGGGACGGGGAGCTGTTTTTT. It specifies CASSLAGDGELFF.

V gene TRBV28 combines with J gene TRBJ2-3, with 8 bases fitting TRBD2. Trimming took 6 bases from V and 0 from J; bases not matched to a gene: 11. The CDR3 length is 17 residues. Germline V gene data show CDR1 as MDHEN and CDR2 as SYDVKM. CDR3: CASSLAPSSGSTDTQYF. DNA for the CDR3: TGTGCCAGCAGCTTAGCCCCCTCTAGCGGGAGCACAGATACGCAGTATTTT.

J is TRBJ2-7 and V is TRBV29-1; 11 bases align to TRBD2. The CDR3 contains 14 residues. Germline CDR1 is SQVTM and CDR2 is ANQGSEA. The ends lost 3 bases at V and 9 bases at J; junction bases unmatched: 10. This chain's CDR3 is CSVELTSGKLRQYF. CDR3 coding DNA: TGCAGCGTTGAGCTGACTAGCGGGAAGCTGAGGCAGTACTTC.

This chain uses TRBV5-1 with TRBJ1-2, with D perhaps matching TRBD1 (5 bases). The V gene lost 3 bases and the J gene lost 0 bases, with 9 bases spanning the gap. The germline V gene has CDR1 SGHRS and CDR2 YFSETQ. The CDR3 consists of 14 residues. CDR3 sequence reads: CASSSQGSNYGYTF. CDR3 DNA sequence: TGCGCCAGCAGCTCCCAGGGCTCTAACTATGGCTACACCTTC.

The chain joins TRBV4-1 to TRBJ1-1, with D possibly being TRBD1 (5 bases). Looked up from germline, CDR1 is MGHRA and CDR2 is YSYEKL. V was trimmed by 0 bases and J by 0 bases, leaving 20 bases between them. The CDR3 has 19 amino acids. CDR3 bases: TGCGCCAGCAGCCAAGATCTAGCGGGACCAAACCGACTGAACACTGAAGCTTTCTTT. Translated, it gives CASSQDLAGPNRLNTEAFF.

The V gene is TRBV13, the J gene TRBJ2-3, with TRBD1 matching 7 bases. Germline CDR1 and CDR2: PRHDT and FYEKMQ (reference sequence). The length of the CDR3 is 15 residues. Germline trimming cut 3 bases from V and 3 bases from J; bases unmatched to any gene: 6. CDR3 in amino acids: CASSFMRGPTDTQYF. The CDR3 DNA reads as TGTGCCAGCAGCTTTATGAGGGGGCCGACAGATACGCAGTATTTT.

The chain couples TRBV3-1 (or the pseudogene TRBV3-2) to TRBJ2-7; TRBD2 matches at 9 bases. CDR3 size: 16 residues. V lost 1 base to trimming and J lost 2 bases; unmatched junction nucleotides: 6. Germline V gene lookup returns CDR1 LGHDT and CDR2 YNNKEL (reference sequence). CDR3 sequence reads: CASSQALAGDAYEQYF. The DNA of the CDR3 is TGTGCCAGCAGCCAAGCCTTAGCGGGAGATGCCTACGAGCAGTACTTC.

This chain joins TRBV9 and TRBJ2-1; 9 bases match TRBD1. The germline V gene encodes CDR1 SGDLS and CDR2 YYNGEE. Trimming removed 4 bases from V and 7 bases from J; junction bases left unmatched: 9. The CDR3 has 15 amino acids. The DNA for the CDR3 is TGTGCCAGCAGCTTCCGGGACAGGGAGGAGAATGAGCAGTTCTTC. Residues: CASSFRDREENEQFF.